This T cell receptor beta chain was observed in a study of OX40 agonist ivuxolimab in advanced cancers. Study background: Partial responses occurred in Three dose-escalation patients, one with hepatocellular carcinoma and two with cutaneous melanoma. Findings and caveats of the study: Partly responding patients at 0.1-3.0 mg/kg showed some of the smallest clonal expansion. The study observed clonal expansion of CD4+ and CD8+ blood T cells by week 6 at 0.1 to 3.0 mg/kg.

This clone was counted only a few times. Its antigen is currently unknown. Clones were sequenced by immunoSEQ multiplex PCR, and TCRdb holds only the in-frame ones, with some missing. The sample holds tens of thousands of clones, approximately 84% seen once. At cycle 4 day 1, cycle 7 day 1, and baseline, blood was sampled. V dropped 4 bases and J dropped 3 bases, with 10 bases sitting between them. The CDR3 covers 13 residues. CDR1 and CDR2 (germline): SEHNR, FQNEAQ (reference sequence). V and J are TRBV7-9 and TRBJ2-7; D might be TRBD1 (5 bases). The starting material was CD4+ or CD8+ T cells sorted from blood, obtained in a trial of the OX40 agonist ivuxolimab. The TCR comes from an adult with an advanced solid tumor such as melanoma, head and neck, liver or kidney cancer. The CDR3 coding sequence is TGTGCCAGCAGCTCTTGGCAGGGCTACGAGCAGTACTTC. Translated: CASSSWQGYEQYF.